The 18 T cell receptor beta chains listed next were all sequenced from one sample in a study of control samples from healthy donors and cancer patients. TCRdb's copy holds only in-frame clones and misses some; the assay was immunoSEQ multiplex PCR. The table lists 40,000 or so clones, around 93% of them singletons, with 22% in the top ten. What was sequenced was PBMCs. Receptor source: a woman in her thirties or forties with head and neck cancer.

The chain's CDR3 is CASSHTRDGTYNEQFF. DNA for the CDR3: TGCGCCAGCAGTCACACCCGGGACGGAACCTACAATGAGCAGTTCTTC. The V and J genes are TRBV23-1 and TRBJ2-1; perhaps D is TRBD1 or TRBD2 (5 bases each). TRBV23-1 falls under the ORF class, with uncertain function. V lost 3 bases to trimming and J lost 2 bases, with 14 bases between them. This CDR3 spans 16 amino acids.

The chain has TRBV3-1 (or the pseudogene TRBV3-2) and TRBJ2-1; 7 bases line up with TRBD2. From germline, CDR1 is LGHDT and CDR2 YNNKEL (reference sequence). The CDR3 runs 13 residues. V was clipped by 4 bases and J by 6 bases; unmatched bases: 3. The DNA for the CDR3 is TGTGCCAGCAGCCGGGAGGGCCGCAATGAGCAGTTCTTC. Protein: CASSREGRNEQFF.

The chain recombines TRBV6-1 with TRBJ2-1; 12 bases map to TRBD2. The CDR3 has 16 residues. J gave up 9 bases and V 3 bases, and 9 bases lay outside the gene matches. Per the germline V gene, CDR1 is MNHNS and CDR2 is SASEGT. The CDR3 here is CASSEYSSGRAGEQFF. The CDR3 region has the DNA TGTGCCAGCAGTGAGTATTCTAGCGGGAGGGCAGGTGAGCAGTTCTTC.

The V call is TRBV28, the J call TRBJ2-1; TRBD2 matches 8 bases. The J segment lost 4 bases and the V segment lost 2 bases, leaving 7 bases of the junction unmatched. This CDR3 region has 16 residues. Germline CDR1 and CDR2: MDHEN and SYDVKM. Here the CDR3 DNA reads TGTGCCAGCAGTTTAGAGGGACTAGGAATATACAATGAGCAGTTCTTC. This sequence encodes CASSLEGLGIYNEQFF.

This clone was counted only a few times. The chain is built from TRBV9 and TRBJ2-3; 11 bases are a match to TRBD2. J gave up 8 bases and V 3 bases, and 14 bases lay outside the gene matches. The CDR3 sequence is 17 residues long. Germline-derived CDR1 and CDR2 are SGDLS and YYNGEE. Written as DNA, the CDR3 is TGTGCCAGCAGCGCACCACTAGCGGGGGTGAGCGTAGGTACGCAGTATTTT. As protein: CASSAPLAGVSVGTQYF.

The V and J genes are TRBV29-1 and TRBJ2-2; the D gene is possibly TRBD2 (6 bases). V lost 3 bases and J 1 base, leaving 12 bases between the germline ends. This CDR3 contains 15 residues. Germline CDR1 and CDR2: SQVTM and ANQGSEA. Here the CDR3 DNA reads TGCAGCGTTGAGGAGGGGACTCTGAACACCGGGGAGCTGTTTTTT. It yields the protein CSVEEGTLNTGELFF.

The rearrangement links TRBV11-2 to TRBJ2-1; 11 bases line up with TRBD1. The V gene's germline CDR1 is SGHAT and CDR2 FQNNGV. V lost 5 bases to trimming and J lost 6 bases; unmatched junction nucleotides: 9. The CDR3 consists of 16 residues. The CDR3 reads CASSPGTGGTRNEQFF. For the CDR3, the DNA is TGTGCCAGCAGCCCAGGGACAGGGGGAACCCGCAATGAGCAGTTCTTC.

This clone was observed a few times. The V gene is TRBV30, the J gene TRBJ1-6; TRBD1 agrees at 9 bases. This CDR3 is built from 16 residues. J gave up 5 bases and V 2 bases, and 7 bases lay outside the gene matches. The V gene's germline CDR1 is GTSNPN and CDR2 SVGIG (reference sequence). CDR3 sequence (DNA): TGTGCCTGGAGTCCCGGGACAGGGATCAATAATTCACCCCTCCACTTT. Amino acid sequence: CAWSPGTGINNSPLHF.

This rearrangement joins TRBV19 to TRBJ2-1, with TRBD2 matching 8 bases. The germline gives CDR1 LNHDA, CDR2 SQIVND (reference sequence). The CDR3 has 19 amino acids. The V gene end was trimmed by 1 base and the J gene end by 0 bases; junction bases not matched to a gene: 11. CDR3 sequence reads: CASSIVGPSGLSSYNEQFF. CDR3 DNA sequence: TGTGCCAGTAGTATAGTCGGTCCTAGCGGGTTGAGCTCCTACAATGAGCAGTTCTTC.

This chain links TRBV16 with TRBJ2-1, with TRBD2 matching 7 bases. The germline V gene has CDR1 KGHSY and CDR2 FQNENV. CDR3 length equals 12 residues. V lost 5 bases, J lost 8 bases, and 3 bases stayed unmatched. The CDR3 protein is CASSSGGDEQFF. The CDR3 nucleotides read TGTGCCAGCAGCTCGGGGGGAGATGAGCAGTTCTTC.

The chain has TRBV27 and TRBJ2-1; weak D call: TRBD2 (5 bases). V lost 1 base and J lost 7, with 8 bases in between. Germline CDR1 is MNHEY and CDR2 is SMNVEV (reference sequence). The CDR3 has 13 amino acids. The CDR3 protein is CASSLYRLNEQFF. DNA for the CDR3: TGTGCCAGCAGTTTATACAGACTAAATGAGCAGTTCTTC.

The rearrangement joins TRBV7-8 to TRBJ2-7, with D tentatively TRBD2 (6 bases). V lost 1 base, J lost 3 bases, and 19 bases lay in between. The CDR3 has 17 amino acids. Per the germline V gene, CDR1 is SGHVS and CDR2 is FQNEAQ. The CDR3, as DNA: TGTGCCAGCAGCTTAGGGTTATCGGGGGTCGGGGTCTACGAGCAGTACTTC. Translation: CASSLGLSGVGVYEQYF.

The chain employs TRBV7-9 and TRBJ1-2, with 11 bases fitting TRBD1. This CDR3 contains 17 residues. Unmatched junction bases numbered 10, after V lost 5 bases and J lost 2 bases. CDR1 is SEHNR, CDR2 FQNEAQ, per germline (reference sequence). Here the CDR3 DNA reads TGTGCCAGCAGCCCCCGGGACAGGGGGGTTGTCAACTATGGCTACACCTTC. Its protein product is CASSPRDRGVVNYGYTF.

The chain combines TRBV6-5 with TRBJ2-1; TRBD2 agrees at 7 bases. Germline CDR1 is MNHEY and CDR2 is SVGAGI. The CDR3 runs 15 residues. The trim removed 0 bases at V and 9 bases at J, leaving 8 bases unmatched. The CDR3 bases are TGTGCCAGCAGTTACTCGACGGGGTGGGGGGGTGAGCAGTTCTTC. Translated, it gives CASSYSTGWGGEQFF.

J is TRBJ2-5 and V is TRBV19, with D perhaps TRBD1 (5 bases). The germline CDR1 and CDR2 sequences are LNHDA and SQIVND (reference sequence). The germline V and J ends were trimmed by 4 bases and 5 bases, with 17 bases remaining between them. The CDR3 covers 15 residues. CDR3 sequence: CASSTTGPGGETQYF. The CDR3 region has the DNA TGTGCCAGTAGTACTACAGGCCCCGGTGGGGAGACCCAGTACTTC.

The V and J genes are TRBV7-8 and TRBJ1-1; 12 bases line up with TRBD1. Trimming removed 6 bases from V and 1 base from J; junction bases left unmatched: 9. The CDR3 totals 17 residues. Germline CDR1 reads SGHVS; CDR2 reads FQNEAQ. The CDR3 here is CASRPGWDRGPNTEAFF. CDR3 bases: TGTGCCAGCAGGCCAGGGTGGGACAGGGGGCCGAACACTGAAGCTTTCTTT.

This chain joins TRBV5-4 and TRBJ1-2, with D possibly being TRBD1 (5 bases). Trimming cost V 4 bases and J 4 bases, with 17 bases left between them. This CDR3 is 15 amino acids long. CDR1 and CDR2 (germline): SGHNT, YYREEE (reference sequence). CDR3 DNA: TGTGCCAGCAGCCTCTGGGGGAGAGCTTTCTATGGCTACACCTTC. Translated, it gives CASSLWGRAFYGYTF.

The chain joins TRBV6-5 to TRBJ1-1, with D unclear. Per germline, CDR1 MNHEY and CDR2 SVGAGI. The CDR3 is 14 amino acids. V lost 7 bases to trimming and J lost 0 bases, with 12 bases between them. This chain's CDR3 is CASTSGSMNTEAFF. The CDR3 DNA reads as TGTGCCAGCACCAGCGGGTCCATGAACACTGAAGCTTTCTTT.